A selection of T cell receptor beta chains follows, all from one sample in a study of blood T cell repertoires in COVID-19. TCRdb's copy holds only in-frame clones and misses some; the assay was immunoSEQ multiplex PCR. Seen here are 200,000 or so clones, about four fifths observed once, and the top ten hold 4.5% to 5%. The source material was PBMCs or T cells enriched from blood (not recorded which). The receptors come from a woman aged 45-59 years who had been exposed to COVID-19. The CDR3 runs from the conserved cysteine through the conserved F or W. A D gene is named only where the DNA matches it firmly. Expanded clones are given a class, and other clones once, few, many or no size at all.

d_gene: -; abundance: -; j_gene: TRBJ1-6; len: 13; v_gene: TRBV19; CDR3aa: CASSYQGDSPLHF; CDR3nt: TGTGCCAGTAGTTATCAAGGGGATTCACCCCTCCACTTT
d_gene: TRBD1; abundance: -; j_gene: TRBJ2-2; len: 18; v_gene: TRBV15; CDR3aa: CATSYQGTGEANTGELFF; CDR3nt: TGTGCCACCAGCTACCAAGGGACAGGGGAGGCGAACACCGGGGAGCTGTTTTTT
d_gene: -; abundance: -; j_gene: TRBJ2-7; len: 13; v_gene: TRBV14; CDR3aa: CASSQDLSYEQYF; CDR3nt: TGTGCCAGCAGCCAAGACCTCTCCTACGAGCAGTACTTC
d_gene: -; abundance: -; j_gene: TRBJ1-1; len: 13; v_gene: TRBV7-9; CDR3aa: CASVGQLNTEAFF; CDR3nt: TGTGCCAGCGTGGGGCAGTTGAACACTGAAGCTTTCTTT
d_gene: TRBD2; abundance: many; j_gene: TRBJ2-5; len: 16; v_gene: TRBV19; CDR3aa: CASSMAAGGPGETQYF; CDR3nt: TGTGCCAGTAGTATGGCAGCGGGGGGGCCCGGCGAGACCCAGTACTTC
d_gene: TRBD1; abundance: -; j_gene: TRBJ1-2; len: 14; v_gene: TRBV18; CDR3aa: CASSRGETNYGYTF; CDR3nt: TGTGCCAGCTCCAGGGGGGAAACCAACTATGGCTACACCTTC
d_gene: TRBD1; abundance: -; j_gene: TRBJ2-3; len: 13; v_gene: TRBV19; CDR3aa: CASGDRAVDTQYF; CDR3nt: TGTGCCAGTGGGGACAGGGCTGTAGATACGCAGTATTTT
d_gene: TRBD2; abundance: -; j_gene: TRBJ2-3; len: 16; v_gene: TRBV5-1; CDR3aa: CASSSRSGGSTDTQYF; CDR3nt: TGCGCCAGCAGCTCCCGGAGCGGGGGAAGCACAGATACGCAGTATTTT
d_gene: TRBD1; abundance: -; j_gene: TRBJ1-1; len: 14; v_gene: TRBV2; CDR3aa: CASSADRLNTEAFF; CDR3nt: TGTGCCAGCAGTGCGGACAGGTTGAACACTGAAGCTTTCTTT
d_gene: TRBD2; abundance: -; j_gene: TRBJ2-1; len: 13; v_gene: TRBV7-2; CDR3aa: CASSLAGGNEQFF; CDR3nt: TGTGCCAGCAGCTTAGCGGGGGGGAATGAGCAGTTCTTC
d_gene: -; abundance: -; j_gene: TRBJ2-7; len: 15; v_gene: TRBV11-2; CDR3aa: CASSWGGGLHYEQYF; CDR3nt: TGTGCCAGCAGCTGGGGCGGGGGCCTCCATTACGAGCAGTACTTC
d_gene: -; abundance: -; j_gene: TRBJ2-5; len: 12; v_gene: TRBV14; CDR3aa: CASSQGAQTQYF; CDR3nt: TGTGCCAGCAGCCAAGGGGCCCAGACCCAGTACTTC
d_gene: TRBD1; abundance: -; j_gene: TRBJ1-2; len: 17; v_gene: TRBV7-8; CDR3aa: CASSLAGQGGVARGYTF; CDR3nt: TGTGCCAGCAGCCTCGCCGGACAGGGAGGAGTGGCGAGGGGCTACACCTTC
d_gene: TRBD1; abundance: -; j_gene: TRBJ2-3; len: 15; v_gene: TRBV24-1; CDR3aa: CATSDRDRVANTQYF; CDR3nt: TGTGCCACCAGTGATAGGGACAGGGTTGCGAATACGCAGTATTTT
d_gene: TRBD2; abundance: -; j_gene: TRBJ2-1; len: 15; v_gene: TRBV5-1; CDR3aa: CASSLGLAGSNEQFF; CDR3nt: TGCGCCAGCAGCTTGGGGCTAGCGGGGAGCAATGAGCAGTTCTTC
d_gene: -; abundance: -; j_gene: TRBJ2-3; len: 15; v_gene: TRBV5-6; CDR3aa: CASSLGFGGGDTQYF; CDR3nt: TGTGCCAGCAGCCTTGGCTTCGGGGGAGGCGATACGCAGTATTTT
d_gene: -; abundance: -; j_gene: TRBJ2-2; len: 18; v_gene: TRBV13; CDR3aa: CASTRQRESILGTGELFF; CDR3nt: TGTGCCAGCACCAGACAGCGAGAATCTATTTTAGGTACCGGGGAGCTGTTTTTT
d_gene: TRBD1; abundance: -; j_gene: TRBJ2-5; len: 13; v_gene: TRBV6-6; CDR3aa: CASSSGTGATQYF; CDR3nt: TGTGCCAGCAGTTCCGGGACAGGGGCGACCCAGTACTTC
d_gene: TRBD1; abundance: -; j_gene: TRBJ1-1; len: 14; v_gene: TRBV5-1; CDR3aa: CASSPGQAGGEAFF; CDR3nt: TGCGCCAGCAGCCCCGGACAGGCCGGGGGTGAAGCTTTCTTT
d_gene: -; abundance: -; j_gene: TRBJ1-3; len: 16; v_gene: TRBV7-2; CDR3aa: CASSLGGNRAGNTIYF; CDR3nt: TGTGCCAGCAGCTTAGGAGGGAATCGGGCTGGAAACACCATATATTTT
d_gene: -; abundance: -; j_gene: TRBJ1-1; len: 14; v_gene: TRBV9; CDR3aa: CASSVGIGDTEAFF; CDR3nt: TGTGCCAGCAGCGTAGGGATCGGAGACACTGAAGCTTTCTTT
d_gene: -; abundance: few; j_gene: TRBJ1-2; len: 14; v_gene: TRBV19; CDR3aa: CASSVGHNEDGYTF; CDR3nt: TGTGCCAGTAGTGTGGGGCACAACGAGGATGGCTACACCTTC
d_gene: -; abundance: once; j_gene: TRBJ1-1; len: 13; v_gene: TRBV11-2; CDR3aa: CASSIDQNTEAFF; CDR3nt: TGTGCCAGCAGCATAGACCAGAACACTGAAGCTTTCTTT
d_gene: -; abundance: -; j_gene: TRBJ1-1; len: 14; v_gene: TRBV5-1; CDR3aa: CASSLDRAGTEAFF; CDR3nt: TGCGCCAGCAGCTTGGACAGGGCGGGCACTGAAGCTTTCTTT
d_gene: TRBD1; abundance: -; j_gene: TRBJ1-1; len: 16; v_gene: TRBV3-1/TRBV3-2; CDR3aa: CASSQDQGGAGTEAFF; CDR3nt: TGTGCCAGCAGCCAAGATCAGGGGGGCGCGGGCACTGAAGCTTTCTTT
d_gene: TRBD1; abundance: once; j_gene: TRBJ1-1; len: 12; v_gene: TRBV29-1; CDR3aa: CSATGLGTEAFF; CDR3nt: TGCAGCGCGACAGGGTTGGGCACTGAAGCTTTCTTT
d_gene: -; abundance: few; j_gene: TRBJ2-1; len: 15; v_gene: TRBV5-1; CDR3aa: CASSLGGMSGNEQFF; CDR3nt: TGCGCCAGCAGCTTAGGGGGCATGAGCGGGAATGAGCAGTTCTTC
d_gene: -; abundance: many; j_gene: TRBJ2-1; len: 15; v_gene: TRBV19; CDR3aa: CASSTQWAGKGEQFF; CDR3nt: TGTGCCAGTAGTACTCAATGGGCAGGGAAGGGTGAGCAGTTCTTC
d_gene: TRBD1; abundance: -; j_gene: TRBJ1-1; len: 15; v_gene: TRBV29-1; CDR3aa: CSVVKATGPDTEAFF; CDR3nt: TGCAGCGTTGTGAAAGCGACAGGGCCGGACACTGAAGCTTTCTTT
d_gene: TRBD1; abundance: -; j_gene: TRBJ2-1; len: 16; v_gene: TRBV10-3; CDR3aa: CAISELIGTGGNEQFF; CDR3nt: TGTGCCATCAGTGAGTTGATTGGGACAGGGGGCAATGAGCAGTTCTTC
d_gene: -; abundance: -; j_gene: TRBJ1-2; len: 11; v_gene: TRBV20-1; CDR3aa: CSARQGKGYTF; CDR3nt: TGCAGTGCTAGACAGGGGAAGGGCTACACCTTC
d_gene: -; abundance: -; j_gene: TRBJ1-1; len: 13; v_gene: TRBV12-3/TRBV12-4; CDR3aa: CASRPGLNTEAFF; CDR3nt: TGTGCCAGCAGGCCTGGACTTAACACTGAAGCTTTCTTT
d_gene: -; abundance: -; j_gene: TRBJ1-1; len: 15; v_gene: TRBV7-2; CDR3aa: CASRLGGAWGTEAFF; CDR3nt: TGTGCCAGCAGACTGGGGGGGGCTTGGGGCACTGAAGCTTTCTTT
d_gene: TRBD1; abundance: -; j_gene: TRBJ1-2; len: 17; v_gene: TRBV19; CDR3aa: CASSIAGTGIENYGYTF; CDR3nt: TGTGCCAGTAGTATTGCCGGGACAGGGATTGAGAACTATGGCTACACCTTC
d_gene: TRBD1; abundance: few; j_gene: TRBJ1-2; len: 12; v_gene: TRBV30; CDR3aa: CAWTDRANGYTF; CDR3nt: TGTGCCTGGACGGACAGGGCCAATGGCTACACCTTC
d_gene: -; abundance: -; j_gene: TRBJ1-2; len: 12; v_gene: TRBV9; CDR3aa: CASSVQGYGYTF; CDR3nt: TGTGCCAGCAGCGTACAGGGGTATGGCTACACCTTC
d_gene: -; abundance: -; j_gene: TRBJ2-3; len: 14; v_gene: TRBV2; CDR3aa: CASRADSHTDTQYF; CDR3nt: TGTGCCAGCAGGGCGGACAGCCACACAGATACGCAGTATTTT
d_gene: TRBD2; abundance: -; j_gene: TRBJ2-1; len: 16; v_gene: TRBV9; CDR3aa: CASSVDGGGGPNEQFF; CDR3nt: TGTGCCAGCAGCGTAGATGGCGGGGGGGGCCCCAATGAGCAGTTCTTC
d_gene: TRBD1; abundance: -; j_gene: TRBJ1-1; len: 16; v_gene: TRBV27; CDR3aa: CASSLNPGGGGTEAFF; CDR3nt: TGTGCCAGCAGTTTAAATCCAGGGGGCGGAGGCACTGAAGCTTTCTTT
d_gene: TRBD1; abundance: -; j_gene: TRBJ1-1; len: 15; v_gene: TRBV28; CDR3aa: CASSLGGQGSTEAFF; CDR3nt: TGTGCCAGCAGTTTAGGGGGACAGGGGAGCACTGAAGCTTTCTTT
d_gene: TRBD1; abundance: -; j_gene: TRBJ1-5; len: 15; v_gene: TRBV6-6; CDR3aa: CASSYPGGSGQPQHF; CDR3nt: TGTGCCAGCAGTTACCCAGGGGGCTCGGGGCAGCCCCAGCATTTT